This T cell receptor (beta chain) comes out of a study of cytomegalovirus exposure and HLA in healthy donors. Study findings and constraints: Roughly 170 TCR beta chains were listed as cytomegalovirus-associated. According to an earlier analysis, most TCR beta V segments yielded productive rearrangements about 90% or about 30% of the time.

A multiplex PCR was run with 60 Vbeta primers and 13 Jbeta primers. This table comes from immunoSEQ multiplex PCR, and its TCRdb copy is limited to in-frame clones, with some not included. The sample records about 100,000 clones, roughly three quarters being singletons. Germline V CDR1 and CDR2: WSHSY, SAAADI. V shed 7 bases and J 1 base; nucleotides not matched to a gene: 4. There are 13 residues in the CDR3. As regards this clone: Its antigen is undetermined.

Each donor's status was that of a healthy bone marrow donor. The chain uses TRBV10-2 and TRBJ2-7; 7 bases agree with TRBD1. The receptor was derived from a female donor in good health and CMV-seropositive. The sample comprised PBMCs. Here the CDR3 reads CASNDRVSYEQYF. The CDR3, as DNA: TGCGCCAGCAACGACAGGGTTTCCTACGAGCAGTACTTC.